The sample holds one count of the clone carrying this T cell receptor beta chain. What it binds is not known. TCR beta sequencing covered blood CD8+ and CD4+ T cells. TEMRA cells were FACS-enriched and CD8+ and CD4+ T cells negatively isolated. The data were taken from a study of CD8 T cells in Susac syndrome. General study findings and limits: That the number of individuals in its TCR sequencing and HLA analysis was relatively small was acknowledged by the study.

This CDR3 is 13 amino acids long. V was clipped by 6 bases and J by 3 bases, with 11 bases between them. Germline V gene sequence: CDR1 ENHRY, CDR2 SYGVKD. RNA was extracted with the RNeasy kit, and a quantity of roughly 0.45 to 1 ug was reverse transcribed using random hexamers. Amplification of TCR beta CDR3 used immunoSEQ multiplex PCR across 54 Vbeta and 13 Jbeta. TCRdb recomputed calls from the immunoSEQ multiplex PCR reads with MiXCR, one row per CDR3 protein. The sample records approximately 160,000 distinct CDR3 sequences, around 92% being singletons. This receptor was taken from a human donor in good health. This chain links TRBV10-3 with TRBJ1-1; TRBD1 is a possible D gene (6 bases). Sequencing used CD4+ T cells from PBMCs. In DNA form, the CDR3 reads TGTGCCATCAGCTACAGGGTCGACACTGAAGCTTTCTTT. Translated: CAISYRVDTEAFF.